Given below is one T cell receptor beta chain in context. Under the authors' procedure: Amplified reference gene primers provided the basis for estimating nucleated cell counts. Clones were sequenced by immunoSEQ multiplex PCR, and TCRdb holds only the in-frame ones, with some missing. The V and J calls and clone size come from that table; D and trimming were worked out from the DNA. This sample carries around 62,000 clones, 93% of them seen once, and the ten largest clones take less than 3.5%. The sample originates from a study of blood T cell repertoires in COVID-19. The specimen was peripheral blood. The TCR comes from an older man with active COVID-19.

The CDR3 protein is CASSESSSGGGYEQFF. CDR3 sequence (DNA): TGCGCCAGCAGTGAGTCGTCAAGCGGGGGGGGTTATGAGCAGTTCTTC. The J gene is TRBJ2-1, the V gene TRBV10-2, with 10 bases that match TRBD2. Germline trimming cut 0 bases from V and 8 bases from J; bases unmatched to any gene: 7. The CDR3 loop spans 16 amino acids. Per germline, CDR1 WSHSY and CDR2 SAAADI.